These 8 T cell receptor beta chains originate from one sample sequenced in a study of blood T cell repertoires in COVID-19. TCRdb's copy holds only in-frame clones and misses some; the assay was immunoSEQ multiplex PCR. The sample contains about 150,000 clones, roughly 80% of which appear only once. Sequenced sample: peripheral blood. Source of these receptors: a man aged 55 to 69 with acute or convalescent COVID-19.

The rearrangement joins TRBV2 to TRBJ2-3, with 8 bases identical to TRBD2. Germline assignment: CDR1 SNHLY and CDR2 FYNNEI. The CDR3 sequence is 15 residues long. V dropped 2 bases and J dropped 5; count of bases not matched to a gene: 6. The CDR3 reads CASSEQAGAKDTQYF. The CDR3 region has the DNA TGTGCCAGCAGTGAACAAGCGGGAGCGAAAGATACGCAGTATTTT.

The chain links TRBV5-4 to TRBJ1-2; a weak D match, TRBD1 (5 bases). V dropped 0 bases and J dropped 2 bases, with 11 bases sitting between them. The germline CDR1 and CDR2 sequences are SGHNT and YYREEE (reference sequence). The CDR3 is 15 residues long. CDR3 bases: TGTGCCAGCAGCTTGGGGGGACTTTCGAACTATGGCTACACCTTC. Translation: CASSLGGLSNYGYTF.

This rearrangement joins TRBV4-3 to TRBJ2-3; 9 bases map to TRBD2. The CDR3 runs to 15 residues. Germline V gene sequence: CDR1 LGHNA, CDR2 YSLEER. J lost 0 bases, V lost 6 bases, and 4 bases had no gene match. The CDR3 loop reads CASRSGGYSTDTQYF. The DNA of the CDR3 is TGCGCCAGCAGGAGCGGGGGGTATAGCACAGATACGCAGTATTTT.

This clone has a single count. The chain has TRBV7-9 and TRBJ2-1; possible D gene TRBD1, 5 bases. The CDR3 length is 15 residues. V lost 6 bases and J 2 bases, leaving 14 bases between the germline ends. Germline V gene lookup returns CDR1 SEHNR and CDR2 FQNEAQ (reference sequence). The DNA of the CDR3 is TGTGCCAGCAGACTGGGGCCAAACCCCTACAATGAGCAGTTCTTC. As protein: CASRLGPNPYNEQFF.

This clone occurred a few times. V and J are TRBV12-3 or TRBV12-4 and TRBJ2-7; D perhaps matches TRBD2 (6 bases). The germline V and J ends were trimmed by 10 bases and 2 bases, with 15 bases remaining between them. This CDR3 has 13 residues. CDR3 sequence (DNA): TGTGCCACGGGACGGGGAGGAACCTACGAGCAGTACTTC. It specifies CATGRGGTYEQYF.

The chain combines TRBV7-2 with TRBJ2-5, with TRBD2 matching over 7 bases. Germline CDR1 SGHTA, CDR2 FQGNSA. The V and J ends lost 6 bases and 3 bases, in that order; junction bases with no gene match: 13. The CDR3 has 16 amino acids. CDR3 loop: CASSYSTSLGEETQYF. In DNA, the CDR3 is TGTGCCAGCAGTTACTCGACTAGCCTGGGGGAAGAGACCCAGTACTTC.

The chain recombines TRBV2 with TRBJ2-7; tentatively, D is TRBD1 (6 bases). There are 14 residues in the CDR3. Trimming cost V 6 bases and J 0 bases, with 12 bases left between them. Germline CDR1 is SNHLY and CDR2 is FYNNEI. The CDR3: CASRYRDTSYEQYF. CDR3 DNA: TGTGCCAGCAGGTATCGGGACACCTCCTACGAGCAGTACTTC.

The chain combines TRBV7-2 with TRBJ1-6; weak D call: TRBD1 (5 bases). The CDR3 has 16 amino acids. Germline loops: CDR1 SGHTA, CDR2 FQGNSA. Trimming left V 1 base short and J 8 bases short, with 15 bases between. Here the CDR3 reads CASSLVFRARDSPLHF. DNA of the CDR3: TGTGCCAGCAGCTTAGTATTCAGGGCCAGGGATTCACCCCTCCACTTT.